The T cell receptor (beta chain) under discussion was sequenced for a study of beta chain features in type 1 diabetes. Trimming took 7 bases from V and 6 from J; bases not matched to a gene: 4. The CDR3 loop spans 13 amino acids. CDR1 and CDR2 (germline): SNHLY, FYNNEI. Expressed TCRB transcripts were sequenced because the isolated RNA had all been reverse transcribed beforehand. Method: immunoSEQ multiplex PCR; TCRdb's copy keeps in-frame clones and lacks some. This sample has just over 450,000 clones; 30% occur once, and the top ten carry 0.05% to 0.065%. The sequencing sample was made of naive CD4+ T cells from blood. The chain carries TRBV2 and TRBJ1-4; 8 bases align to TRBD1. The receptor was derived from a man between 18 and 29 years old in good health. The chain's CDR3 is CASNVQGDEKLFF. In DNA form, the CDR3 reads TGTGCCAGCAATGTACAGGGGGATGAAAAACTGTTTTTT. Full variable domain (missing parts from reference TRBV2 and TRBJ1-4): EPEVTQTPSHQVTQMGQEVILRCVPISNHLYFYWYRQILGQKVEFLVSFYNNEISEKSEIFDDQFSVERPDGSNFTLKIRSTKLEDSAMYFCASNVQGDEKLFFGSGTQLSVL.